The next 24 T cell receptor beta chains were all read from a single sample in a study of T cell responses to AZD1222 COVID-19 vaccine. Data came from immunoSEQ multiplex PCR; TCRdb stores just in-frame clones and leaves some out. The sample contains some 120,000 clones, 70% to 90% of which appear only once. Specimen: peripheral blood, collected on day 0 of AZD1222 vaccination. The receptors were gathered from an adult in good health.

The CDR3: CASNRLGSPLHF. CDR3 coding DNA: TGTGCCAGCAACCGCCTGGGGTCACCCCTCCACTTT. The chain links TRBV6-5 to TRBJ1-6, with D unclear. CDR3 length: 12 residues. Germline CDR1 MNHEY, CDR2 SVGAGI. The V end lost 7 bases, the J end lost 10 bases, and 11 bases lay between the germline ends.

This chain links TRBV13 with TRBJ2-3, with D hard to call. V dropped 2 bases and J dropped 1 base, with 10 bases sitting between them. This CDR3 comprises 15 residues. Germline V gene lookup returns CDR1 PRHDT and CDR2 FYEKMQ (reference sequence). CDR3 in amino acids: CASSLTGPRTDTQYF. DNA of the CDR3: TGTGCCAGCAGCTTAACGGGCCCCCGCACAGATACGCAGTATTTT.

The chain carries TRBV12-3 or TRBV12-4 and TRBJ2-3, with a possible D match to TRBD2 (6 bases). The CDR3 has 13 amino acids. V gave up 6 bases and J gave up 2 bases, with 9 bases separating them. In nucleotides, the CDR3 is TGTGCCAGCAGGGGCGGGATCACAGATACGCAGTATTTT. Translating gives CASRGGITDTQYF.

The chain combines TRBV28 with TRBJ1-4; TRBD1 might be the D (5 bases). V dropped 2 bases and J dropped 6 bases, with 10 bases sitting between them. There are 14 residues in the CDR3. The germline gives CDR1 MDHEN, CDR2 SYDVKM. The CDR3: CASSLTMGDEKLFF. CDR3 DNA: TGTGCCAGCAGTTTAACCATGGGGGATGAAAAACTGTTTTTT.

The chain is built from TRBV14 and TRBJ2-3; D possibly corresponds to TRBD1 (6 bases). The CDR3 runs to 16 residues. V lost 3 bases and J lost 3, with 16 bases in between. Germline assignment: CDR1 SGHDN and CDR2 FVKESK. The CDR3 DNA sequence: TGTGCCAGCAGCCAGGGTACAGGGATCTTTACAGATACGCAGTATTTT. Its protein product is CASSQGTGIFTDTQYF.

The chain uses TRBV29-1 and TRBJ1-5, with D perhaps TRBD1 (5 bases). The germline gives CDR1 SQVTM, CDR2 ANQGSEA. V was trimmed by 6 bases and J by 8 bases, leaving 20 bases between them. This CDR3 has 14 amino acids. CDR3 DNA: TGCAGCGTAGCACACCGGGACGGACGGGAGCCCCAGCATTTT. Translated, it gives CSVAHRDGREPQHF.

This sequence joins TRBV7-9 and TRBJ2-2, with TRBD2 matching over 9 bases. The V gene's germline CDR1 is SEHNR and CDR2 FQNEAQ (reference sequence). The CDR3 covers 16 residues. V was pared by 7 bases and J by 2 bases, with 8 bases of the junction left unmatched. CDR3 in amino acids: CASTPQAGGNTGELFF. CDR3 bases: TGTGCCAGCACCCCGCAAGCGGGAGGAAACACCGGGGAGCTGTTTTTT.

This rearrangement joins TRBV7-9 to TRBJ2-7, with D tentatively TRBD2 (6 bases). The ends were cut back, 5 bases at V and 5 bases at J, with 19 bases in the middle. The length of the CDR3 is 15 residues. Germline CDR1 is SEHNR and CDR2 is FQNEAQ (reference sequence). This chain's CDR3 is CASSPIGRRAHEQYF. The DNA for the CDR3 is TGTGCCAGCAGCCCCATCGGCAGGAGGGCACACGAGCAGTACTTC.

V and J are TRBV6-1 and TRBJ2-3; D might be TRBD2 (5 bases). Germline CDR1 MNHNS, CDR2 SASEGT. The CDR3 extends over 17 amino acids. V lost 2 bases and J 0 bases, leaving 15 bases between the germline ends. CDR3 sequence (DNA): TGTGCCAGCAGTGAATGGCGGACTCTTCCTAGCACAGATACGCAGTATTTT. Residues: CASSEWRTLPSTDTQYF.

V usage is TRBV3-1 (or the pseudogene TRBV3-2) and J usage is TRBJ2-3, with TRBD2 matching over 8 bases. The CDR3 consists of 17 residues. Germline V gene sequence: CDR1 LGHDT, CDR2 YNNKEL (reference sequence). The ends lost 5 bases at V and 0 bases at J; junction bases unmatched: 10. CDR3 bases: TGTGCCAGCAGCAGGGGATACGGGGGGGCTAGCACAGATACGCAGTATTTT. Amino acid sequence: CASSRGYGGASTDTQYF.

This chain uses TRBV7-2 with TRBJ2-2, with 12 bases matching TRBD2. The CDR3 runs to 16 residues. Germline V gene data show CDR1 as SGHTA and CDR2 as FQGNSA. V dropped 4 bases and J dropped 7; count of bases not matched to a gene: 7. The CDR3 reads CASSSSSGGAGGELFF. DNA of the CDR3: TGTGCCAGCAGCTCCTCTAGCGGGGGGGCTGGCGGGGAGCTGTTTTTT.

The V call is TRBV18, the J call TRBJ2-3, with TRBD2 matching 12 bases. Germline assignment: CDR1 KGHSH and CDR2 LQKENI. The V segment lost 0 bases and the J segment 3 bases; nucleotides outside the gene matches: 1. The CDR3 length is 16 residues. CDR3 sequence (DNA): TGTGCCAGCTCACCACCGGGGACTAGCGGGACAGATACGCAGTATTTT. It codes for CASSPPGTSGTDTQYF.

This clone was detected once. The rearrangement links TRBV27 to TRBJ2-4, with D possibly TRBD2 on 5 matching bases. The CDR3 runs 15 residues. Deletions cut 5 bases from V and 8 bases from J, with 19 bases between. Germline-derived CDR1 and CDR2 are MNHEY and SMNVEV (reference sequence). The CDR3 nucleotides read TGTGCCAGCAGTGGGGTAGCCCACCGGCGGGACATTCAGTACTTC. It yields the protein CASSGVAHRRDIQYF.

The count of this clone is one. The chain combines TRBV19 with TRBJ2-7, with unresolved D. CDR1 LNHDA and CDR2 SQIVND come from the germline V gene (reference sequence). Trimming pared 7 bases from V and 3 bases from J, leaving 19 bases between. The CDR3 consists of 15 residues. In DNA, the CDR3 is TGTGCCAGTACTCCCGGAAGCGCAAACCACTACGAGCAGTACTTC. Amino acid sequence: CASTPGSANHYEQYF.

The V and J genes are TRBV24-1 and TRBJ2-3, with 7 positions matching TRBD2. Germline lookup yields CDR1 KGHDR and CDR2 SFDVKD. V shed 4 bases, J shed 0 bases, and the junction held 6 bases outside the gene matches. The CDR3 has 16 amino acids. This CDR3 is CATSDSLADSTDTQYF. The CDR3 DNA sequence: TGTGCCACCAGTGACTCTCTAGCGGATAGCACAGATACGCAGTATTTT.

This chain connects TRBV9 to TRBJ2-5; D unclear. Per the germline V gene, CDR1 is SGDLS and CDR2 is YYNGEE. Trimming stripped 0 bases from V and 5 bases from J, with 14 bases between. The CDR3 loop spans 15 amino acids. DNA for the CDR3: TGTGCCAGCAGCGTAGCCTCCGGGCCTATCGAGACCCAGTACTTC. Amino acids: CASSVASGPIETQYF.

V gene TRBV5-1 combines with J gene TRBJ1-2; TRBD1 is a possible D gene (5 bases). The CDR3 covers 12 residues. Germline V gene sequence: CDR1 SGHRS, CDR2 YFSETQ. The germline V and J ends were trimmed by 6 bases and 8 bases, with 14 bases remaining between them. The CDR3 reads CASTYGQGGYTF. CDR3 nucleotides: TGCGCCAGCACCTACGGCCAGGGAGGCTACACCTTC.

This clone was observed a single time. The V and J genes are TRBV14 and TRBJ2-7; D uncertain. V shed 7 bases and J shed 0 bases, with 10 bases lying between them. The CDR3 runs 13 residues. Germline V gives CDR1 SGHDN, CDR2 FVKESK. The CDR3 nucleotides read TGTGCCAGCAAGCCGTCCGCCTCCTACGAGCAGTACTTC. Protein product: CASKPSASYEQYF. The full variable domain, with the rest looked up from reference TRBV14 and TRBJ2-7, is EAGVTQFPSHSVIEKGQTVTLRCDPISGHDNLYWYRRVMGKEIKFLLHFVKESKQDESGMPNNRFLAERTGGTYSTLKVQPAELEDSGVYFCASKPSASYEQYFGPGTRLTVT.

For this clone: The junction and the germline gene differ at one end; a read error may be behind it. This chain links TRBV14 with TRBJ2-7, with a weak D call TRBD1 (5 bases). CDR3 length: 13 amino acids. Looked up from germline, CDR1 is SGHDN and CDR2 is FVKESK. This CDR3 is CASSQIMTAERYF. CDR3 nucleotides: TGTGCCAGCAGCCAGATAATGACAGCTGAGCGGTACTTC.

This chain connects TRBV27 to TRBJ1-5; tentatively, D is TRBD1 (6 bases). The CDR3 length is 18 residues. V lost 5 bases to trimming and J lost 4 bases, with 24 bases between them. The germline CDR1 and CDR2 sequences are MNHEY and SMNVEV (reference sequence). This CDR3 reads CASSQTPRGRGSNQPQHF. The CDR3 region has the DNA TGTGCCAGCAGTCAAACCCCCAGGGGCAGGGGTTCGAATCAGCCCCAGCATTTT.

The genes are TRBV5-1 and TRBJ1-1, with D possibly TRBD1 on 6 matching bases. V was pared by 3 bases and J by 0 bases, with 9 bases between. The CDR3 consists of 14 residues. CDR1 SGHRS and CDR2 YFSETQ come from the germline V gene. The CDR3 DNA follows: TGCGCCAGCAGCTCGGGGACACTGAACACTGAAGCTTTCTTT. Its protein is CASSSGTLNTEAFF.

This clone was counted a single time. J is TRBJ2-7 and V is TRBV5-1, with D maybe TRBD2 (6 bases). The CDR3 sequence is 14 residues long. The germline V gene has CDR1 SGHRS and CDR2 YFSETQ. Trimming shortened V by 1 base and J by 3 bases, and 11 bases separated the two germline ends. The CDR3 DNA sequence: TGCGCCAGCAGCTTGATGGCCGGGAGCTACGAGCAGTACTTC. Its protein product is CASSLMAGSYEQYF.

This chain links TRBV19 with TRBJ1-2; 8 bases are a match to TRBD1. CDR1 and CDR2 from the germline V gene are LNHDA and SQIVND (reference sequence). Trimming took 3 bases from V and 8 from J; bases not matched to a gene: 11. The CDR3 runs to 15 residues. The DNA of the CDR3 is TGTGCCAGTAGTATGGGGACAGGTCGTTTGGGAGGCTACACCTTC. This translates into CASSMGTGRLGGYTF.

This clone was recorded only once. The chain uses TRBV7-2 and TRBJ1-6; no clear D gene. Germline CDR1 SGHTA, CDR2 FQGNSA. Trimming took 3 bases from V and 4 from J, leaving 10 bases between them. The CDR3 consists of 15 residues. CDR3 sequence (DNA): TGTGCCAGCAGCTTTCGGGTGACATATAATTCACCCCTCCACTTT. It specifies CASSFRVTYNSPLHF.